This T cell receptor beta chain was obtained from a study of breast tumors, draining lymph nodes, adjacent tissues. Study-wide results and limits: That most tumor T cells come from lymph nodes remained unproven. Tumor repertoires ranked between lymph nodes and nontumor tissue in diversity, with V and J gene preferences. Compared with basal-like, luminal-like tumors shared significantly more repertoire with nontumor tissue.

One entry per CDR3 protein, called by TCRdb with MiXCR from the multiplex PCR reads. The sample records some 230,000 distinct CDR3 sequences, around 35% being singletons. Many counts were recorded for this clonotype. Its specificity is unknown. Germline CDR1 reads LGHNA; CDR2 reads YSLEER. This CDR3 spans 15 amino acids. Trimming removed 2 bases from V and 9 bases from J; junction bases left unmatched: 10. The lymph nodes were axillary draining lymph nodes from breast cancer patients. Sequencing was carried out using axillary lymph node tissue. V and J are TRBV4-3 and TRBJ2-1; 7 bases are shared with TRBD1. The sequence came from a female donor with breast cancer. Some clones in this sample may be carry-over from other donors' samples. The CDR3 region is CASSQSDRAGGEQFF. DNA for the CDR3: TGCGCCAGCAGCCAATCAGACAGGGCAGGAGGTGAGCAGTTCTTC.